This is a list of T cell receptor beta chains from one sample in a study of CXCR3-negative and CXCR3-positive naive CD8 T cells. TCRdb reworked the 5' RACE reads into one entry per CDR3 protein, no DNA. The sample holds approximately 10,000 distinct CDR3 sequences. The sample consisted of naive CXCR3- CD8+ T cells from blood. Source of these receptors: a human donor in good health. Some clones in this sample may be carry-over from other donors' samples. The CDR3 runs from the conserved cysteine through the conserved F or W. Each record gives: V gene, clone size, J gene, CDR3 protein. Clone size appears in some rows only: once, few, many, or a class for an expanded clone.

TRBV29-1	NA	TRBJ2-5	CSTRTGLAGAVETQYF
TRBV25-1	NA	TRBJ1-5	CASSEIRLNQPQHF
TRBV4-2	NA	TRBJ2-7	CASSGLGASYEQYF
TRBV6-1	NA	TRBJ2-7	CASSEFTGNYEQYF
TRBV12-3/TRBV12-4	medium-sized	TRBJ2-1	CASSLNGQEGLGEQFF
TRBV29-1	medium-sized	TRBJ2-1	CSVVGGSGYSSYNEQFF
TRBV5-1	NA	TRBJ2-2	CASSLGQGAGELFF
TRBV20-1	NA	TRBJ2-3	CSAEKLESEADTQYF
TRBV20-1	medium-sized	TRBJ2-2	CSASAGGDTGELFF
TRBV18	NA	TRBJ2-1	CASSPPAQGYNEQFF
TRBV7-6	NA	TRBJ2-1	CASSAGTGTYEQFF
TRBV5-6	medium-sized	TRBJ2-7	CASASGLADSSYEQYF
TRBV5-1	medium-sized	TRBJ2-1	CASSHGLAGALYNEQFF
TRBV4-1	medium-sized	TRBJ2-1	CASSLGTSSPNEQFF
TRBV7-9	NA	TRBJ2-1	CASSPPGLAGYNEQFF
TRBV19	NA	TRBJ1-1	CASRKEGTGTEAFF
TRBV18	NA	TRBJ2-1	CASSPSRAGEFSNEQFF
TRBV29-1	NA	TRBJ2-3	CSVDGTDRGNTDTQYF
TRBV4-1	NA	TRBJ1-2	CASSQDLGDSVFGYTF
TRBV29-1	NA	TRBJ2-5	CSATFLGLAGGQETQYF
TRBV25-1	medium-sized	TRBJ2-2	CASSLVESTGELFF
TRBV2	NA	TRBJ2-1	CASSAGTGQAYNEQFF
TRBV6-5	NA	TRBJ2-5	CVGGGQGGETQYF
TRBV29-1	medium-sized	TRBJ1-1	CSVDKGQENTEAFF
TRBV19	NA	TRBJ1-5	CASSGPPQGMSNQPQHF
TRBV11-2	medium-sized	TRBJ2-3	CASSYGQGMADTQYF